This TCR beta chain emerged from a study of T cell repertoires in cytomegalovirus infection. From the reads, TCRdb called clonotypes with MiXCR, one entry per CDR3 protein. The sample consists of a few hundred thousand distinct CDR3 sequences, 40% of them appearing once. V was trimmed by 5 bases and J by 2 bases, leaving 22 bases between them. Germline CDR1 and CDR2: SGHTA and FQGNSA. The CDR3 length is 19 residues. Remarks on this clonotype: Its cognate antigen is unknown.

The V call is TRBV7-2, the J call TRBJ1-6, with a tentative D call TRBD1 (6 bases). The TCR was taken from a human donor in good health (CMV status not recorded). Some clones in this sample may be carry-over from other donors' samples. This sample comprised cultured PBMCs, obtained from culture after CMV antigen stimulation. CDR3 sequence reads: CASSVTGPGAMTYNSPLHF. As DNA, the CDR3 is TGTGCCAGCAGCGTAACGGGTCCAGGGGCAATGACCTATAATTCACCCCTCCACTTT.